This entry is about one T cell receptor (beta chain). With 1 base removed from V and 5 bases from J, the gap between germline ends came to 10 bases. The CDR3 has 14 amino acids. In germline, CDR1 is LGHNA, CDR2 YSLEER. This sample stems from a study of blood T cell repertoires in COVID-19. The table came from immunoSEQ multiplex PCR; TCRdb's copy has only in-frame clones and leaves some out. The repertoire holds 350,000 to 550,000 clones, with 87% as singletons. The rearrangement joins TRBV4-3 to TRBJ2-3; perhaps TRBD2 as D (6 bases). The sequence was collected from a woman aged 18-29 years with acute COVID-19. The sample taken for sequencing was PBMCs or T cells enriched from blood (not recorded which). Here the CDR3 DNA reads TGCGCCAGCAGCCAAGCTTACGGGAGAGATACGCAGTATTTT. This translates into CASSQAYGRDTQYF.